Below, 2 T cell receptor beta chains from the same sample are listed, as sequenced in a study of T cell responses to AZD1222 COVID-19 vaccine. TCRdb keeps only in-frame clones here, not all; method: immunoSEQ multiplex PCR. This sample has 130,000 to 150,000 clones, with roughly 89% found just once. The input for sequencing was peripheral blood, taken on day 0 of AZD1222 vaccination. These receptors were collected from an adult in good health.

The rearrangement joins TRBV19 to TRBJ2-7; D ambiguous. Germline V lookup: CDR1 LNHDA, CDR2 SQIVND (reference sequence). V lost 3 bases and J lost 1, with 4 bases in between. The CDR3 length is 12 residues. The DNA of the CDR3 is TGTGCCAGTAGTATGGGGTCCTACGAGCAGTACTTC. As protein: CASSMGSYEQYF.

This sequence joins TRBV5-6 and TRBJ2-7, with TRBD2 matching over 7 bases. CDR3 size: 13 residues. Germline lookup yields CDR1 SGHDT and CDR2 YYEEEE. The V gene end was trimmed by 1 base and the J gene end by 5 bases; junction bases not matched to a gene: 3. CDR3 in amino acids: CASSLREADEQYF. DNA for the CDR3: TGTGCCAGCAGCTTGCGGGAGGCTGACGAGCAGTACTTC.